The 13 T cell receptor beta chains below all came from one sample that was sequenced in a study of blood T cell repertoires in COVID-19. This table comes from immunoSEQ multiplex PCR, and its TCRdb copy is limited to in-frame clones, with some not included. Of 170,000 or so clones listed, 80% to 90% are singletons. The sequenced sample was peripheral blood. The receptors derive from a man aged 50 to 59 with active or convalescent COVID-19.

The DNA for the CDR3 is TGTGCCAGCAGCCCCTACTCCCCGGGACAGGGGCCCTATGGCTACACCTTC. This gives the protein CASSPYSPGQGPYGYTF. V gene TRBV3-1 (or the pseudogene TRBV3-2) combines with J gene TRBJ1-2, with TRBD1 matching over 10 bases. Germline CDR1 is LGHDT and CDR2 is YNNKEL (reference sequence). The V and J ends lost 4 bases and 4 bases, in that order; junction bases with no gene match: 12. There are 17 residues in the CDR3.

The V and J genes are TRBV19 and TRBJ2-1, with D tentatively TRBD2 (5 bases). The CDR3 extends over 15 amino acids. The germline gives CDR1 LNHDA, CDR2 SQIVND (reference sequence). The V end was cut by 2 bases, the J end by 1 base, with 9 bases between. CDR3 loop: CASSIFGESYNEQFF. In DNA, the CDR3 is TGTGCCAGTAGTATATTCGGGGAATCCTACAATGAGCAGTTCTTC.

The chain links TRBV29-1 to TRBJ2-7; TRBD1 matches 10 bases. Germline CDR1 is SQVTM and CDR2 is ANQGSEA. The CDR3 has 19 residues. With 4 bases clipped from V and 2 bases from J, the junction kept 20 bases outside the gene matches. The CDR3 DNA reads TGCAGCGTTGGACGTTTTCCGGGACAGGGGATATTACAGGCCTACGAGCAGTACTTC. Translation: CSVGRFPGQGILQAYEQYF.

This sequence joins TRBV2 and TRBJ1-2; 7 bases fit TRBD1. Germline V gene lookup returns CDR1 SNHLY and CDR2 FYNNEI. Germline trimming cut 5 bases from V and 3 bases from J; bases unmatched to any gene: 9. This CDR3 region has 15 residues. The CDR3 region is CASSLSQGDHYGYTF. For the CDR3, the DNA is TGTGCCAGCAGTTTAAGTCAGGGGGATCACTATGGCTACACCTTC.

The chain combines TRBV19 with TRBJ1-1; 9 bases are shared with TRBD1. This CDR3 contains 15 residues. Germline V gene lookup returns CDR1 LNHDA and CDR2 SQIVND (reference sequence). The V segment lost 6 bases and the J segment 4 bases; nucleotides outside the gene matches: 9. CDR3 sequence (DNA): TGTGCCAGTAGAGTTTCCGGGGGACAGGGCACTGAAGCTTTCTTT. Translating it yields CASRVSGGQGTEAFF.

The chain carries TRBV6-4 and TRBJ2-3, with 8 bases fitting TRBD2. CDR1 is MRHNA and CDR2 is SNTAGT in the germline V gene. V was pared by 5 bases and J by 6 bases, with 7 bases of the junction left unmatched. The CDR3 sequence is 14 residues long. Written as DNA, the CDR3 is TGTGCCAGCAGTATCGGGGGGGCATCCGATACGCAGTATTTT. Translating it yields CASSIGGASDTQYF.

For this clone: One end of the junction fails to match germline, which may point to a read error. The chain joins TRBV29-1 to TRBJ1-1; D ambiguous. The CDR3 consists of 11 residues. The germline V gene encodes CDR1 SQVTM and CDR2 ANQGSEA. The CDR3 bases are TGCAGCGTTGAAGAAGGTTCGGGAGCTTCATTT. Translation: CSVEEGSGASF.

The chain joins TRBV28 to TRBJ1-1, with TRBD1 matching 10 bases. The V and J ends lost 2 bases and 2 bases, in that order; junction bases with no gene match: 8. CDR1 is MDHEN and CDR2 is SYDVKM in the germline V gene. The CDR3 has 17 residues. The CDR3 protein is CASSLGTGARSNTEAFF. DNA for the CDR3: TGTGCCAGCAGTTTAGGGACAGGGGCCAGATCAAACACTGAAGCTTTCTTT.

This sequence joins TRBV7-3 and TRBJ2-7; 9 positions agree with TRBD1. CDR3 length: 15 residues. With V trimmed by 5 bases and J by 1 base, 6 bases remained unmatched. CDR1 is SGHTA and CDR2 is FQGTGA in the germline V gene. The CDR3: CASSPGQGSSYEQYF. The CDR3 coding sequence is TGTGCCAGCAGCCCAGGACAGGGGTCGTCCTACGAGCAGTACTTC.

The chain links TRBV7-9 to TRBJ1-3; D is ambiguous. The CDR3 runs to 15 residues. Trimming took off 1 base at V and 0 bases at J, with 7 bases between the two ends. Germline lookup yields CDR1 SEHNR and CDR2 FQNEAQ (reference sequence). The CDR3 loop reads CASSLGRISGNTIYF. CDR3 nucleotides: TGTGCCAGCAGCTTAGGCAGGATCTCTGGAAACACCATATATTTT.

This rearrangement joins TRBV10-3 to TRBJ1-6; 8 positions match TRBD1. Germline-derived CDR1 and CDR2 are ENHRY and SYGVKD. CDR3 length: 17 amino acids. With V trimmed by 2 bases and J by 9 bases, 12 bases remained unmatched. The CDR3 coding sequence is TGTGCCATCAGTGAGAGAGGACAGGGCGCGGATGGTTCACCCCTCCACTTT. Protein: CAISERGQGADGSPLHF.

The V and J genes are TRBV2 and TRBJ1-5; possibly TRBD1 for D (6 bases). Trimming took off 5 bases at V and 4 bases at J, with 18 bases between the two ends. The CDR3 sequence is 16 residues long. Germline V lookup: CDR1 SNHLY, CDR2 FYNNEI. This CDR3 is CASSSNTNRANQPQHF. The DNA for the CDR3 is TGTGCCAGCAGTTCCAATACAAACAGGGCGAATCAGCCCCAGCATTTT.

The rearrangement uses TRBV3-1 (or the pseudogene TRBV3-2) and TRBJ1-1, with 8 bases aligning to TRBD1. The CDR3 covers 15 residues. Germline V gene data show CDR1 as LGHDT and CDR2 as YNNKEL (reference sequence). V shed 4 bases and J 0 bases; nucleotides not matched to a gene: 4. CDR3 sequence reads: CASSPRTGMNTEAFF. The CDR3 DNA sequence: TGTGCCAGCAGCCCGAGGACAGGGATGAACACTGAAGCTTTCTTT.